The sequence of this T cell receptor (beta chain) was determined in a study of identifying expanded T cells in peripheral blood. Findings and caveats of the study: Clone count variance between roughly 2-week samples rose with total template count.

On this clone itself: As yet, its antigen is unknown.

In germline, CDR1 is MNHEY, CDR2 SMNVEV (reference sequence). This CDR3 is 14 amino acids long. V was pared by 3 bases and J by 5 bases, with 6 bases of the junction left unmatched. Some clones are missing from TCRdb's copy, which holds only in-frame ones; the method was immunoSEQ multiplex PCR. The sample holds approximately 100,000 clones; about 89% are singletons and the top ten take 16%. Material for sequencing was blood. The TCR sequence derives from a person between 18 and 75 years old in good health. The chain couples TRBV27 to TRBJ2-5; 7 nucleotides agree with TRBD2. The CDR3 DNA reads as TGTGCCAGCAGTTTCCGGCGGGGGTCTGAGACCCAGTACTTC. This gives the protein CASSFRRGSETQYF.